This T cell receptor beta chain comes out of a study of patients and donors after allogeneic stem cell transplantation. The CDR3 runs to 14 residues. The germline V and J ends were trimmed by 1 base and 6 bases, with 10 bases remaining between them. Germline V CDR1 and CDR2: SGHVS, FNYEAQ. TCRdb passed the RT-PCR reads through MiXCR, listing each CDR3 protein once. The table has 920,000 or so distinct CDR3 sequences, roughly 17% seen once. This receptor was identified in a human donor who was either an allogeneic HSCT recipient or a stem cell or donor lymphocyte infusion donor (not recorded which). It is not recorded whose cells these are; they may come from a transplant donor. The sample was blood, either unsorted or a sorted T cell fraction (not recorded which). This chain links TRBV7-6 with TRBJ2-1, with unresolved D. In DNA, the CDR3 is TGTGCCAGCAGCTTAGTCGGAGTTAGCAATGAGCAGTTCTTC. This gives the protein CASSLVGVSNEQFF.